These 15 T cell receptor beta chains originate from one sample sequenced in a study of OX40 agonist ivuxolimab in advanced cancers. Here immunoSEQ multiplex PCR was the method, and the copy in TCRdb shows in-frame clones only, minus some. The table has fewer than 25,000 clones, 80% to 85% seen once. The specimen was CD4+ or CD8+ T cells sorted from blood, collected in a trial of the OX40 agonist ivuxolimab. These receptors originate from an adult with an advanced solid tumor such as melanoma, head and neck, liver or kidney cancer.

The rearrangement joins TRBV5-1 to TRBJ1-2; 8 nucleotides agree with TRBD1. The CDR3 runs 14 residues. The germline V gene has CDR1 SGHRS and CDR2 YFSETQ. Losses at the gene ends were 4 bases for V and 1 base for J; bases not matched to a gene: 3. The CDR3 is CASSLGQGNYGYTF. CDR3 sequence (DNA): TGCGCCAGCAGCCTCGGACAGGGTAACTATGGCTACACCTTC.

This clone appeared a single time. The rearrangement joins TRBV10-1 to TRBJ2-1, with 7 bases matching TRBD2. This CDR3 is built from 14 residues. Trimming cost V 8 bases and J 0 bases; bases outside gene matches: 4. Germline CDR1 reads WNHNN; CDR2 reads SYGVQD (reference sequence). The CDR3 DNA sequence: TGCGCCAGCGGTCCTAGCGGCTCCTACAATGAGCAGTTCTTC. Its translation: CASGPSGSYNEQFF.

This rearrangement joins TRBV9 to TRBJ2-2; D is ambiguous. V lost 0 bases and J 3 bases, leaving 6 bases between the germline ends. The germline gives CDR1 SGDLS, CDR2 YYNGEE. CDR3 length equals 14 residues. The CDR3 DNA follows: TGTGCCAGCAGCGTAGAGAGTGACACCGGGGAGCTGTTTTTT. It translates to CASSVESDTGELFF. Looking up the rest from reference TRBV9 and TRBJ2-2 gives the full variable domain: DSGVTQTPKHLITATGQRVTLRCSPRSGDLSVYWYQQSLDQGLQFLIQYYNGEERAKGNILERFSAQQFPDLHSELNLSSLELGDSALYFCASSVESDTGELFFGEGSRLTVL.

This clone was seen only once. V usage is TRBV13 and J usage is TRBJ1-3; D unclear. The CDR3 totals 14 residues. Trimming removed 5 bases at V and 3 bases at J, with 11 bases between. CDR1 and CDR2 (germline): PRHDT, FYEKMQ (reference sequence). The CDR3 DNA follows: TGTGCCAGCAGCACCCCGGGAGATGGAAACACCATATATTTT. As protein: CASSTPGDGNTIYF.

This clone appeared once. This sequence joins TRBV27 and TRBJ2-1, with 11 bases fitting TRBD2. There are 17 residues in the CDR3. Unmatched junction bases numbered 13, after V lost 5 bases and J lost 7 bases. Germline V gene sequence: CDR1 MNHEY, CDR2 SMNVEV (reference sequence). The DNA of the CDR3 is TGTGCCAGCAGTGTTGGCGCTAGCGGGAGGATGGGGAATGAGCAGTTCTTC. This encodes CASSVGASGRMGNEQFF.

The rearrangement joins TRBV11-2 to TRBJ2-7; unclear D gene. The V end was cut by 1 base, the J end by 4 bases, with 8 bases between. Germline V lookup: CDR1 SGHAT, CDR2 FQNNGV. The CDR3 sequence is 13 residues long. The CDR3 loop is CASSLGTDYEQYF. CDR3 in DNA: TGTGCCAGCAGCTTAGGGACCGATTACGAGCAGTACTTC.

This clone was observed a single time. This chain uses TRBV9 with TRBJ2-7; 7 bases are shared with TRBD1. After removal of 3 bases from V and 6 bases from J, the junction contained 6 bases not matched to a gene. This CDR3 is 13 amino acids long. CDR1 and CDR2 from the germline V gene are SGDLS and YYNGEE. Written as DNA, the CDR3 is TGTGCCAGCAGCGGAGGGGGCTATAGCGAGCAGTACTTC. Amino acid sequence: CASSGGGYSEQYF. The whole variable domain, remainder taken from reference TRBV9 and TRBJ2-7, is DSGVTQTPKHLITATGQRVTLRCSPRSGDLSVYWYQQSLDQGLQFLIQYYNGEERAKGNILERFSAQQFPDLHSELNLSSLELGDSALYFCASSGGGYSEQYFGPGTRLTVT.

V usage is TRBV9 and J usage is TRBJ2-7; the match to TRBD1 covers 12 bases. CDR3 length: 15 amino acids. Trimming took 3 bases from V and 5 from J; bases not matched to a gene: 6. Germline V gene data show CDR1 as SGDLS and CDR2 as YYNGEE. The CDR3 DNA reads TGTGCCAGCAGCGCGAGGGGACAGGGGGCAAACGAGCAGTACTTC. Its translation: CASSARGQGANEQYF.

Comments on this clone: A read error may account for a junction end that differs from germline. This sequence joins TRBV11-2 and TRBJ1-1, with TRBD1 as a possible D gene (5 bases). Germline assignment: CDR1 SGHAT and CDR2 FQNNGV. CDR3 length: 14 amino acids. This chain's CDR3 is CASSGAGRNAEAFF. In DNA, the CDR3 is TGTGCCAGCAGTGGTGCAGGGAGGAACGCTGAAGCTTTCTTT.

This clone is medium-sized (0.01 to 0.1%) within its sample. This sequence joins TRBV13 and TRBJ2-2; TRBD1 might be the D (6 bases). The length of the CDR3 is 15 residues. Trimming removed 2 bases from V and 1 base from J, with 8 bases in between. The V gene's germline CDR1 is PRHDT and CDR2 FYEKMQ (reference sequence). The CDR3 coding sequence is TGTGCCAGCAGCTTAATGACAGGGAACACCGGGGAGCTGTTTTTT. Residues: CASSLMTGNTGELFF.

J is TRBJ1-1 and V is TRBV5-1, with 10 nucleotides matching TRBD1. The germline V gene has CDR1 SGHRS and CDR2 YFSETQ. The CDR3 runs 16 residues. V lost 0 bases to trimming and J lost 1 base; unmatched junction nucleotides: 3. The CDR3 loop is CASSLADRGANTEAFF. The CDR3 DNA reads TGCGCCAGCAGCTTGGCGGACAGGGGGGCGAACACTGAAGCTTTCTTT. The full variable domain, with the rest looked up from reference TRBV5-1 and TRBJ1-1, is KAGVTQTPRYLIKTRGQQVTLSCSPISGHRSVSWYQQTPGQGLQFLFEYFSETQRNKGNFPGRFSGRQFSNSRSEMNVSTLELGDSALYLCASSLADRGANTEAFFGQGTRLTVV.

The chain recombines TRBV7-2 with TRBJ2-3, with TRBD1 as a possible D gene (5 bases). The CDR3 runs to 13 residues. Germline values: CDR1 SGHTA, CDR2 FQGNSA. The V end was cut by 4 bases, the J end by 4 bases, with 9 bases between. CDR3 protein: CASSSTGPDTQYF. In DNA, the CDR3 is TGTGCCAGCAGCTCCACAGGTCCAGATACGCAGTATTTT.

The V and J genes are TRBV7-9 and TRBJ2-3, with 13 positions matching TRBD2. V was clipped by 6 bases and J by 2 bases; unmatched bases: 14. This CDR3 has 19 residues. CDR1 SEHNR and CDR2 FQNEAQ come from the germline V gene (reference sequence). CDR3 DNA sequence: TGTGCCAGCAGTGATACTAGCGGGAGGGCCGTTCGCTTCACAGATACGCAGTATTTT. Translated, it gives CASSDTSGRAVRFTDTQYF.

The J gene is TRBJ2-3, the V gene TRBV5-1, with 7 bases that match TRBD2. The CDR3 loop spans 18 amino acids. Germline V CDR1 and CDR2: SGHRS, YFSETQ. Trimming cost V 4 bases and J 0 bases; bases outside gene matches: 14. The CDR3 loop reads CASSRLASPVRSTDTQYF. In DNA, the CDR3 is TGCGCCAGCAGCCGACTAGCCTCCCCGGTCAGGAGCACAGATACGCAGTATTTT. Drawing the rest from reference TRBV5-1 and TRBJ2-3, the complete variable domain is KAGVTQTPRYLIKTRGQQVTLSCSPISGHRSVSWYQQTPGQGLQFLFEYFSETQRNKGNFPGRFSGRQFSNSRSEMNVSTLELGDSALYLCASSRLASPVRSTDTQYFGPGTRLTVL.

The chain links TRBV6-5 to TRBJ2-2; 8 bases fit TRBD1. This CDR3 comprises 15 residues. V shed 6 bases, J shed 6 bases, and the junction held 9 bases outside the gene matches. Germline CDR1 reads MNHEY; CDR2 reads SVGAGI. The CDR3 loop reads CASSQTGDESGELFF. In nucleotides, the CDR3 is TGTGCCAGCAGCCAGACAGGGGATGAGTCCGGGGAGCTGTTTTTT.